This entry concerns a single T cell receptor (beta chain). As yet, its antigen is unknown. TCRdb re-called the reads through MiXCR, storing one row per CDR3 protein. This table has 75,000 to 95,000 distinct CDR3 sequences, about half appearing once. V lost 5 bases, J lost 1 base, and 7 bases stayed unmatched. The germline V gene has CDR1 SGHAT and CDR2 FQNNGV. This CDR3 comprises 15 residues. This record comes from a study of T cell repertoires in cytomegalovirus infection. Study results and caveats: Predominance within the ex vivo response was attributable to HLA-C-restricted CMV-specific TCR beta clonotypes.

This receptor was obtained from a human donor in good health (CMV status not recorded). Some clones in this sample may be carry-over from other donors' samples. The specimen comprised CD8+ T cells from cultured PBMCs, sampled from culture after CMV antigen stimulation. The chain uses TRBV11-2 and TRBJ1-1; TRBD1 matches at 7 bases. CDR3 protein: CASSQGVGANTEAFF. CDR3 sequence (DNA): TGTGCCAGCAGCCAGGGGGTTGGAGCGAACACTGAAGCTTTCTTT.